A selection of T cell receptor beta chains follows, all from one sample in a study of graft-versus-host responses after intestinal transplantation. TCRdb's copy holds only in-frame clones and misses some; the assay was immunoSEQ multiplex PCR. The sample yields more than 9,000 clones, over 85% seen once. The sample was PBMCs, taken about 110 days after intestinal transplant. The receptors here all came from a human patient who received an intestinal transplant, so some T cells may come from the graft donor. Both conserved end residues are part of each CDR3. A D gene is named only where the DNA matches it firmly. Where a row states a size, it is once, few, many or the class of an expanded clone; other rows omit it.

v_gene	d_gene	j_gene	abundance	CDR3nt	CDR3aa
TRBV11-2	NA	TRBJ1-2	NA	TGTGCCAGCACCGGGGCCCACTATGGCTACACCTTC	CASTGAHYGYTF
TRBV6-5	NA	TRBJ2-1	once	TGTGCCAGCAGTTACTCGAGACTACAAAATGAGCAGTTCTTC	CASSYSRLQNEQFF
TRBV5-1	NA	TRBJ2-3	NA	TGCGCCAGCCGCCCCGTAACAGATACGCAGTATTTT	CASRPVTDTQYF
TRBV7-4	NA	TRBJ1-2	once	TGTGCCAGCAGCGGATCGACGAGAGCAGCGCGAAAGACCTATGGCTACACCTTC	CASSGSTRAARKTYGYTF
TRBV7-3	NA	TRBJ2-2	NA	TGTGCCAGCAGCTCCCCCCCAGGGTCGAACACCGGGGAGCTGTTTTTT	CASSSPPGSNTGELFF
TRBV5-4	TRBD1	TRBJ1-1	NA	TGTGCCAGCAGGAACCGGGACAGGGAGAACTTGGTTACTGAAGCTTTCTTT	CASRNRDRENLVTEAFF
TRBV30	TRBD2	TRBJ2-7	NA	TGTGCCTGGAGTGTACTAGCGGGAGTGTCTGAGCAGTACTTC	CAWSVLAGVSEQYF
TRBV15	NA	TRBJ2-7	once	TGTGCCACCAGCAGAAGCGGACCCGGGGCGCATGAGCAGTACTTC	CATSRSGPGAHEQYF
TRBV6-4	TRBD1	TRBJ2-3	NA	TGTGCCAGCAGCAGGGGGCTCACAGATACGCAGTATTTT	CASSRGLTDTQYF
TRBV30	NA	TRBJ2-1	NA	TGTGCCTGGAGTGTACCCAGCGGCCCCTACAATGAGCAGTTCTTC	CAWSVPSGPYNEQFF
TRBV5-4	TRBD1	TRBJ2-1	NA	TGTGCCAGCAGCTTAAGGGGGCGCGTCCCAAGCTCCTACAATGAGCAGTTCTTC	CASSLRGRVPSSYNEQFF
TRBV9	NA	TRBJ1-3	once	TGTGCCAGCAGCGTAGAGGGATCTGGAAACACCATATATTTT	CASSVEGSGNTIYF
TRBV6-5	NA	TRBJ1-1	NA	TGTGCCAGCAGCCGGACGAGGAACACTGAAGCTTTCTTT	CASSRTRNTEAFF
TRBV29-1	NA	TRBJ1-1	NA	TGCAGCGTTGTATACTCGGGGGTCGGCACTGAAGCTTTCTTT	CSVVYSGVGTEAFF
TRBV10-3	NA	TRBJ2-7	few	TGTGCCATCAGTGGGGCAGGGGCATTCTACGAGCAGTACTTC	CAISGAGAFYEQYF
TRBV6-4	TRBD1	TRBJ1-6	NA	TGTGCCAGCAGTGACGACAAATCGGACAGGGGTAAGGAGAACCTCCACTTT	CASSDDKSDRGKENLHF
TRBV14	TRBD1	TRBJ2-6	NA	TGTGCCAGCAGCCCCTCCCCGGGACAGACCTCTGGGGCCAACGTCCTGACTTTC	CASSPSPGQTSGANVLTF
TRBV9	NA	TRBJ2-2	NA	TGTGCCAGCAGCGTAGTGGATGGTCCAGTCAGATACACCGGGGAGCTGTTTTTT	CASSVVDGPVRYTGELFF
TRBV19	NA	TRBJ2-6	NA	TGTGCCAGTGCCCAGGGGCCCTCTGGGGCCAACGTCCTGACTTTC	CASAQGPSGANVLTF
TRBV2	NA	TRBJ2-1	NA	TGTGCCAGCAGAAACCGGGACGGCGCCTACAATGAGCAGTTCTTC	CASRNRDGAYNEQFF
TRBV27	NA	TRBJ1-1	NA	TGTGCCAGCAGGAGGGATGCGGGAAACACTGAAGCTTTCTTT	CASRRDAGNTEAFF
TRBV2	NA	TRBJ2-3	NA	TGTGCCAGCAGCGTACAGGGAATCACAGATACGCAGTATTTT	CASSVQGITDTQYF
TRBV2	NA	TRBJ2-7	NA	TGTGCCACCCTGATACACAGGGAGGACTACGAGCAGTACTTC	CATLIHREDYEQYF
TRBV27	NA	TRBJ2-7	NA	TGTGCCAGCAGTTTGGGGGACTTTTACGAGCAGTACTTC	CASSLGDFYEQYF
TRBV6-5	NA	TRBJ2-1	NA	TGTGCCAGCAGTGGGATAGCGGCCCTAACTAATGAGCAGTTCTTC	CASSGIAALTNEQFF